This record looks at one T cell receptor (beta chain) sequence and its context. Its target is not known. An end of the junction differs from the germline gene, which may be a read error. This CDR3 has 15 residues. Germline CDR1 and CDR2: DFQATT and SNEGSKA (reference sequence). TCR beta libraries were built with iRepertoire HTBI primers and Arm-PCR of CDR3 regions. In the study's own analysis: The identification of 55 to 70 TRBV and roughly 14 TRBJ segments was made across samples. TCRdb passed the multiplex PCR reads through MiXCR, listing each CDR3 protein once. Clone size and V and J calls follow TCRdb, not the original study. The sample holds about 460,000 distinct CDR3 sequences, about 20% seen once. This entry is derived from a study of regulatory T cells in long-lasting Graves disease. Study-level findings and limits: Having few samples may have compromised the accuracy.

The time point: persistent/refractory GD, antithyroid drugs over 5 years with positive TRAb. There was RNA extracted from PBMCs, and the TCR library was made from it. This receptor was identified in a female donor with Graves disease. The material was peripheral blood mononuclear cells (PBMCs), obtained when the disease was refractory, from a patient treated with antithyroid drugs. The chain carries TRBV20-1 and TRBJ2-5; 8 bases agree with TRBD2. The CDR3 reads CSTRMVAGGRETQYF. CDR3 nucleotide sequence: TGCAGTACTAGGATGGTTGCGGGGGGCCGGGAGACCCAGTACTTC.